This T cell receptor (beta chain) is from a study of graft-versus-host responses after intestinal transplantation. Across the whole study: Multivisceral, liver-intestinal, or isolated intestinal transplants were given to recipients. Uniformly, recipients were administered anti-thymocyte globulin induction with subsequent tacrolimus and steroids for approximately three years. Findings and caveats of the study: Recipient marrow held GvH clones, some first seen in ileum or blood. Where graft-donor T cell macrochimerism was present, patients had high graft-versus-host to host-versus-graft clonal ratios in allografts.

CDR1 is SGDLS, CDR2 YYNGEE, per germline. CDR3 length: 13 amino acids. A word on this clone: Its antigen is unidentified. Its ends do not fully match the called genes, so a read error is possible.

Profiled with immunoSEQ multiplex PCR; TCRdb holds only in-frame clones, not every one. The sample has nearly 20,000 clones, around nine tenths seen once. The starting material was PBMCs, obtained about 240 days after intestinal transplant. The rearrangement joins TRBV9 to TRBJ2-1; D is possibly TRBD2 (7 bases). This TCR was recovered from a human patient who received an intestinal transplant, so some T cells may come from the graft donor. The CDR3 sequence: CATSVGGGPEQFF. The CDR3 nucleotides are TGTGCCACCAGCGTAGGGGGGGGCCCAGAGCAGTTCTTC.